This T cell receptor (beta chain) derives from a study of control samples from healthy donors and cancer patients. Only in-frame clones appear in the TCRdb table, and some are missing; sequencing was by immunoSEQ multiplex PCR. The table lists 85,000 to 100,000 clones, roughly 78% of them singletons. Germline CDR1 is SGDLS and CDR2 is YYNGEE. Trimming cost V 6 bases and J 6 bases, with 14 bases left between them. This CDR3 is built from 13 residues. Sequencing was performed on blood. This chain connects TRBV9 to TRBJ2-3; D might be TRBD1 or TRBD2, each matching 5 bases. The source is a man aged 60 to 69 in good health. The CDR3 nucleotides are TGTGCCAGCAACCAACAGGAGGTCGATACGCAGTATTTT. Its protein product is CASNQQEVDTQYF.